The T cell receptor beta chain under discussion was sequenced for a study of T cell responses to AZD1222 COVID-19 vaccine. The wider study: Second-dose intervals near 4 or 12 weeks were combined.

This clone was counted once. The antigen is undetermined. V lost 5 bases to trimming and J lost 7 bases; unmatched junction nucleotides: 10. There are 16 residues in the CDR3. Per germline, CDR1 KGHSH and CDR2 LQKENI. General study findings and limits: Repertoire sampling was restricted to post-peak T cell response timepoints. Close to half of all spike-specific TCRs reportedly target regions of the variants that are unmutated. Spike was spanned by vaccine-associated CD4 TCRs, which were dominant at 160-218 and 743-854.

The data were produced by immunoSEQ multiplex PCR, yet TCRdb's version contains in-frame clones alone and is incomplete. The table lists 100,000 to 120,000 clones, roughly 92% of them singletons, with roughly 7.8% in the top ten. The source was peripheral blood, collected on day 0 of AZD1222 vaccination. V usage is TRBV18 and J usage is TRBJ1-4; 10 bases match TRBD1. The receptor comes from an adult in good health. The DNA of the CDR3 is TGTGCCAGCTCAGGCCCATCCGGGACAGGGGTTGAAAAACTGTTTTTT. Protein sequence: CASSGPSGTGVEKLFF.